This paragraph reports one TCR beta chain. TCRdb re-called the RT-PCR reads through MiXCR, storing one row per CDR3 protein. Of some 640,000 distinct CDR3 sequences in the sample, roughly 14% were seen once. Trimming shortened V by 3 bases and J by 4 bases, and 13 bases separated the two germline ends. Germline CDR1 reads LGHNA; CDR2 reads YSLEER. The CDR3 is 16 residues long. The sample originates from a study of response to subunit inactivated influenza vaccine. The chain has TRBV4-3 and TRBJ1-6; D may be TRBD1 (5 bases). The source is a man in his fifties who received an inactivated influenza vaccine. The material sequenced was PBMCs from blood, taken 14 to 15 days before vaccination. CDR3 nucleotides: TGCGCCAGCAGCCATAGGACCGGGACTTATAATTCACCCCTCCACTTT. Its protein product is CASSHRTGTYNSPLHF.